The 8 T cell receptor beta chains listed next were all sequenced from one sample in a study of blood T cell repertoires in COVID-19. Assay: immunoSEQ multiplex PCR; the TCRdb copy retains only in-frame clones and omits some. The data contain a few hundred thousand clones, approximately 92% of them singletons. The sample consisted of peripheral blood. These receptors originate from a woman aged 25 to 39 with COVID-19, enrolled during active disease.

The chain employs TRBV5-5 and TRBJ2-3; 7 bases agree with TRBD2. Germline-derived CDR1 and CDR2 are SGHKS and YYEKEE (reference sequence). Germline trimming cut 4 bases from V and 1 base from J; bases unmatched to any gene: 12. The CDR3 is 17 residues long. The CDR3 region has the DNA TGTGCCAGCAGCCCCCGAGGGGCGGGAGTTGGCACAGATACGCAGTATTTT. This translates into CASSPRGAGVGTDTQYF.

The V call is TRBV5-6, the J call TRBJ2-2; TRBD2 agrees at 9 bases. The CDR3 sequence is 16 residues long. Unmatched junction bases numbered 2, after V lost 1 base and J lost 1 base. CDR1 and CDR2 from the germline V gene are SGHDT and YYEEEE. The CDR3 region has the DNA TGTGCCAGCAGCTTGCTAGCGGGACAGAACACCGGGGAGCTGTTTTTT. Amino acids: CASSLLAGQNTGELFF.

The J gene is TRBJ1-6, the V gene TRBV27, with 9 positions matching TRBD1. Germline CDR1 MNHEY, CDR2 SMNVEV (reference sequence). The CDR3 is 15 amino acids. Germline trimming cut 3 bases from V and 5 bases from J; bases unmatched to any gene: 2. Written as DNA, the CDR3 is TGTGCCAGCAGTTTGACAGGGGGGAATAATTCACCCCTCCACTTT. Translated: CASSLTGGNNSPLHF.

V gene TRBV10-2 combines with J gene TRBJ2-1; D might be TRBD1 (6 bases). V shed 7 bases and J shed 4 bases, with 11 bases lying between them. Germline-derived CDR1 and CDR2 are WSHSY and SAAADI. CDR3 length: 13 residues. This chain's CDR3 is CASNPGAYNEQFF. The CDR3 DNA follows: TGCGCCAGCAACCCAGGGGCTTACAATGAGCAGTTCTTC.

V is TRBV7-9 and J is TRBJ2-3; 12 nucleotides align to TRBD1. The CDR3 has 16 residues. Per the germline V gene, CDR1 is SEHNR and CDR2 is FQNEAQ (reference sequence). The V gene end was trimmed by 5 bases and the J gene end by 3 bases; junction bases not matched to a gene: 6. This chain's CDR3 is CASSVGTGGITDTQYF. The CDR3, as DNA: TGTGCCAGCAGCGTTGGGACAGGGGGCATTACAGATACGCAGTATTTT.

The chain couples TRBV6-1 to TRBJ2-7; no firm D call. This CDR3 comprises 12 residues. Germline CDR1 and CDR2: MNHNS and SASEGT. V was pared by 1 base and J by 3 bases, with 4 bases between. Here the CDR3 reads CASSEGYYEQYF. Here the CDR3 DNA reads TGTGCCAGCAGTGAAGGTTACTACGAGCAGTACTTC.

The V and J genes are TRBV30 and TRBJ1-4; no clear D. The CDR3 extends over 13 amino acids. The V and J ends lost 2 bases and 4 bases respectively, with 8 bases between them. Germline V lookup: CDR1 GTSNPN, CDR2 SVGIG (reference sequence). CDR3 nucleotide sequence: TGTGCCTGGAGTCAACACCATAATGAAAAACTGTTTTTT. Its protein is CAWSQHHNEKLFF.

This clone came up a few times. The rearrangement joins TRBV5-1 to TRBJ2-2; D is unresolved. Trimming shortened V by 2 bases and J by 0 bases, and 8 bases separated the two germline ends. CDR3 length equals 15 residues. Looked up from germline, CDR1 is SGHRS and CDR2 is YFSETQ. This chain's CDR3 is CASSFMASNTGELFF. CDR3 coding DNA: TGCGCCAGCAGCTTCATGGCTTCGAACACCGGGGAGCTGTTTTTT.